The clone carrying this T cell receptor beta chain has just a few counts. Its target is not known. The data were taken from a study of T cells in localized non-small cell lung cancer. J gave up 6 bases and V 8 bases, and 5 bases lay outside the gene matches. The germline V gene has CDR1 KGHSH and CDR2 LQKENI. The length of the CDR3 is 13 residues. Only in-frame clones appear in the TCRdb table, and some are missing; sequencing was by immunoSEQ multiplex PCR. The sample includes fewer than 3,500 clones, over 25% of them seen just once. General study findings and limits: Within adjacent lung there appeared a median approximately 57 of the top 100 tumor clones.

The clonotype was recovered from a woman aged 40-75 years with stage I lung adenocarcinoma. The specimen was lung tumor tissue, collected before any cancer treatment. The chain combines TRBV18 with TRBJ1-4; 8 bases map to TRBD1. The CDR3 loop is CASAPGQDEKLFF. The CDR3 DNA is TGTGCCAGCGCGCCGGGACAGGATGAAAAACTGTTTTTT.